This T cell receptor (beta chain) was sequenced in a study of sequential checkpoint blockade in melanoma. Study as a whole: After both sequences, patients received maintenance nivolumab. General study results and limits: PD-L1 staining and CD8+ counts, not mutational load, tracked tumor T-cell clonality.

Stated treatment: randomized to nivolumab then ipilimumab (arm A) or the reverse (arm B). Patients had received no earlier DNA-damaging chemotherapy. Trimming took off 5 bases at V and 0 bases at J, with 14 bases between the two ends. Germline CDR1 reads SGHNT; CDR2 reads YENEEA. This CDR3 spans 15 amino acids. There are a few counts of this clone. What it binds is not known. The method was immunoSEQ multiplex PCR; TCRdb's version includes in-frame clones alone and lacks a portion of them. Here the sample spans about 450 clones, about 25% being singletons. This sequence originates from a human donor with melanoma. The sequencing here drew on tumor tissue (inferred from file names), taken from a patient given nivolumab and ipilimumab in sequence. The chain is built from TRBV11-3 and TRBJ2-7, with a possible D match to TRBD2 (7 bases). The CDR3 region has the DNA TGTGCCAGCAGCCAAGCACGGGGGGCCTCCTACGAGCAGTACTTC. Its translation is CASSQARGASYEQYF.